The subject of this entry is one T cell receptor beta chain. This record belongs to a study of blood T cell repertoires in COVID-19. As handled by the study authors: It was from reference gene primer amplification that nucleated cell counts were estimated. Measured with immunoSEQ multiplex PCR; TCRdb has only the in-frame clones, and not every one. The V and J calls and clone size come from that table; D and trimming were worked out from the DNA. The sample has about 230,000 clones, over 80% seen once. The germline V gene encodes CDR1 LNHDA and CDR2 SQIVND (reference sequence). The CDR3 is 15 amino acids. Trimming shortened V by 3 bases and J by 1 base, and 10 bases separated the two germline ends.

The sequenced material came from PBMCs or T cells enriched from blood (not recorded which). The clonotype comes from a woman between 25 and 40 years old who had been exposed to COVID-19. The gene calls are TRBV19 and TRBJ2-1; D unclear. CDR3 in DNA: TGTGCCAGTAGTATGTCACTCCTATCCTACAATGAGCAGTTCTTC. Encoded protein: CASSMSLLSYNEQFF.